Many counts were recorded for the clone carrying this TCR beta chain. Its antigen remains unknown. TCRdb called the RACE reads again in MiXCR, with one record for every CDR3 protein. The table has tens of thousands of distinct CDR3 sequences, around an eighth seen once; the top ten hold 2.4%. Time point denoted: patch test 3, about 24 weeks after DPC sensitization. Specified treatment: therapeutic diphenylcyclopropenone sensitization with weekly scalp DPC. This entry belongs to a study of human T cells and chemical hapten exposure. Across the study: Chiefly female patients presented with alopecia areata, totalis or universalis. Study-wide points: Patch test score rose with PT1 expanded TCR count, significant at thresholds 8, 16 and 32, not 4.

Germline-derived CDR1 and CDR2 are SGHTA and FQGNSA. The CDR3 covers 16 residues. The V gene end was trimmed by 4 bases and the J gene end by 0 bases; junction bases not matched to a gene: 2. The rearrangement joins TRBV7-2 to TRBJ2-1, with 11 positions matching TRBD2. Sample: whole blood, taken in connection with sensitization to the hapten diphenylcyclopropenone (DPC). The origin of this receptor is a man aged 25-45 years with alopecia areata. Some clones in this sample may be carry-over from other donors' samples. DNA for the CDR3: TGTGCCAGCAGCTCGGGACTAGCGGTCTCCTACAATGAGCAGTTCTTC. Its protein product is CASSSGLAVSYNEQFF.